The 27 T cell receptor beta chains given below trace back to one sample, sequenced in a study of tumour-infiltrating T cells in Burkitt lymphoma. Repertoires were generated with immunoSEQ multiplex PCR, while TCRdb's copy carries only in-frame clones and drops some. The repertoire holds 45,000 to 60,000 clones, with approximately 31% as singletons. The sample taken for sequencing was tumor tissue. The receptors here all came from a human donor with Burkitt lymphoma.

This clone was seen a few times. The CDR3, as DNA: TGTGCCAGCTCACCCCGGGGGGCTAGCACAGATACGCAGTATTTT. It encodes CASSPRGASTDTQYF. J is TRBJ2-3 and V is TRBV18; D is possibly TRBD2 (7 bases). This CDR3 spans 15 amino acids. V lost 3 bases, J lost 0 bases, and 10 bases lay in between. Germline CDR1 is KGHSH and CDR2 is LQKENI. Combining the CDR3 with reference TRBV18 and TRBJ2-3 gives the whole variable domain NAGVMQNPRHLVRRRGQEARLRCSPMKGHSHVYWYRQLPEEGLKFMVYLQKENIIDESGMPKERFSAEFPKEGPSILRIQQVVRGDSAAYFCASSPRGASTDTQYFGPGTRLTVL.

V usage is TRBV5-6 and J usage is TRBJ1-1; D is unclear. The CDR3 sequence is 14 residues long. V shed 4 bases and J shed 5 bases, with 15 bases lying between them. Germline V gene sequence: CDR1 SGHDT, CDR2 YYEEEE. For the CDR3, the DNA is TGTGCCAGCAGCACTCTAAGCCCGCGAACTGAAGCTTTCTTT. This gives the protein CASSTLSPRTEAFF.

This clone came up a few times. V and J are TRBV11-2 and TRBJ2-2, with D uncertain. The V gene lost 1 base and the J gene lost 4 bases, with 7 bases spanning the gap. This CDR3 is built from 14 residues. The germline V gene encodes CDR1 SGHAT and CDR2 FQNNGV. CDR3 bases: TGTGCCAGCAGCTTAGGGACCCCCACCGGGGAGCTGTTTTTT. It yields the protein CASSLGTPTGELFF.

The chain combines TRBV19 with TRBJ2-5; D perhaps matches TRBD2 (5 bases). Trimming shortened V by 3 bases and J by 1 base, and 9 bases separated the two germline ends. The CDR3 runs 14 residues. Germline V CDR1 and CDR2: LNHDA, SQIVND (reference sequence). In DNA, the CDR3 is TGTGCCAGTAGTATGATCGGGATCCAAGAGACCCAGTACTTC. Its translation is CASSMIGIQETQYF.

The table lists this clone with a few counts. The CDR3 protein is CASSWETGKETQYF. The CDR3 region has the DNA TGCGCCAGCAGCTGGGAGACAGGGAAAGAGACCCAGTACTTC. This chain links TRBV5-1 with TRBJ2-5, with 7 bases fitting TRBD1. V shed 3 bases, J shed 3 bases, and the junction held 5 bases outside the gene matches. The CDR3 has 14 residues. CDR1 is SGHRS and CDR2 is YFSETQ in the germline V gene.

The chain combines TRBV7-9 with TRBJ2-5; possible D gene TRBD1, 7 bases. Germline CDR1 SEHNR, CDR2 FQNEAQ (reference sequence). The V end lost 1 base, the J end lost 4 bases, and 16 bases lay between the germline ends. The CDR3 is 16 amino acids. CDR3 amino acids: CASSLGLQGGGETQYF. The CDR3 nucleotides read TGTGCCAGCAGCTTAGGCCTGCAGGGGGGTGGAGAGACCCAGTACTTC.

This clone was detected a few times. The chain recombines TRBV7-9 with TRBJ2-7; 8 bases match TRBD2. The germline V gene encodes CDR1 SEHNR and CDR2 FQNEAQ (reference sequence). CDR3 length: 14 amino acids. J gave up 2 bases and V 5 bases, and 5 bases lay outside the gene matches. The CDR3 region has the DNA TGTGCCAGCAGCCCTCGGGGGGGGGCCTACGAGCAGTACTTC. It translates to CASSPRGGAYEQYF.

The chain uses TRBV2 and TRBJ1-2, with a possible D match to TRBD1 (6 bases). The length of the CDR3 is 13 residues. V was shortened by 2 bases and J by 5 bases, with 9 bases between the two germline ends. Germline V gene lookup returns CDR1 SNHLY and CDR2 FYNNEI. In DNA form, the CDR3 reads TGTGCCAGCAGTGAATGGCAGGGGTATGGCTACACCTTC. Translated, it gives CASSEWQGYGYTF.

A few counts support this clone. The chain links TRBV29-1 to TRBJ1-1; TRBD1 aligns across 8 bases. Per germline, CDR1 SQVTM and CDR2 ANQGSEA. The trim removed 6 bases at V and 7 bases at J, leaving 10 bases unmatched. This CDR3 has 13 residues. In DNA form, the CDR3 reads TGCAGCGTGGATGGCCAGGGGGCTGTTGAAGCTTTCTTT. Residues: CSVDGQGAVEAFF.

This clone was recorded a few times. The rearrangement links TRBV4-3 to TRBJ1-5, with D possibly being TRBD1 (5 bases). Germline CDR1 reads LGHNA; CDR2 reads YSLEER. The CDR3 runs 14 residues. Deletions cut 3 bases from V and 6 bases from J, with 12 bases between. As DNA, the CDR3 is TGCGCCAGCAGCCAGATGCAGGGAAGTCAGCCCCAGCATTTT. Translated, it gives CASSQMQGSQPQHF.

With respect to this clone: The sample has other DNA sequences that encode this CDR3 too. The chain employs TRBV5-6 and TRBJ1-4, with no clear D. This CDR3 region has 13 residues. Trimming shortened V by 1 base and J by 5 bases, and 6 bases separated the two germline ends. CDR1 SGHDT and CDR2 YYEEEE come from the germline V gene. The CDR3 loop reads CASSLLENEKLFF. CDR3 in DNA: TGTGCCAGCAGCTTGTTGGAGAATGAAAAACTGTTTTTT.

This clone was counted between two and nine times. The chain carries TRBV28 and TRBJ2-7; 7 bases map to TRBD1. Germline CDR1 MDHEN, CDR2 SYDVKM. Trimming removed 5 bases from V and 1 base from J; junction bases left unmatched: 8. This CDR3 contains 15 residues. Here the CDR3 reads CASSLPPGQSYEQYF. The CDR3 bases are TGTGCCAGCAGTCTCCCTCCGGGACAGTCCTACGAGCAGTACTTC.

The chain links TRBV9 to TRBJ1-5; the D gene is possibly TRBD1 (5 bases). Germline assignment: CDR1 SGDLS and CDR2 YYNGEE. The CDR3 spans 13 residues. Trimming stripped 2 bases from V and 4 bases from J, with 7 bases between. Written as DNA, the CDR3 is TGTGCCAGCAGCGTGGGGGTAAATCAGCCCCAGCATTTT. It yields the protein CASSVGVNQPQHF.

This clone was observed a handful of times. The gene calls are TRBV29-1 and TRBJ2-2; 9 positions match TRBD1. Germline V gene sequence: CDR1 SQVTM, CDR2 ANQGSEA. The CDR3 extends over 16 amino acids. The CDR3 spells CTPWGGTGRDTGELFF. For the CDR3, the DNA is TGCACCCCATGGGGGGGGACAGGGAGGGACACCGGGGAGCTGTTTTTT.

The CDR3 DNA reads TGTGCCAGCAGCTTAGGGACGACAGTGAAAGAAAAACTGTTTTTT. It is translated as CASSLGTTVKEKLFF. V gene TRBV7-9 combines with J gene TRBJ1-4, with a possible D match to TRBD1 (5 bases). V lost 1 base and J lost 8, with 14 bases in between. The CDR3 has 15 residues. Per the germline V gene, CDR1 is SEHNR and CDR2 is FQNEAQ (reference sequence).

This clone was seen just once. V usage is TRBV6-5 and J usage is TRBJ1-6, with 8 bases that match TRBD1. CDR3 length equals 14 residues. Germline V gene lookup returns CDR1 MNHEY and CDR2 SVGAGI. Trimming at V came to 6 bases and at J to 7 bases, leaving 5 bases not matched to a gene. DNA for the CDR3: TGTGCCAGCAGATCAAGACAGGGGAATTCACCCCTCCACTTT. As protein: CASRSRQGNSPLHF.

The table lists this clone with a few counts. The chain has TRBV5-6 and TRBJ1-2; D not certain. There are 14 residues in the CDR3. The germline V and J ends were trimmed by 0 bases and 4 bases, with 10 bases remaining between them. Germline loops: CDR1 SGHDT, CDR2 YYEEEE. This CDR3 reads CASSLVGEAYGYTF. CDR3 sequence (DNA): TGTGCCAGCAGCTTGGTTGGGGAGGCCTATGGCTACACCTTC.

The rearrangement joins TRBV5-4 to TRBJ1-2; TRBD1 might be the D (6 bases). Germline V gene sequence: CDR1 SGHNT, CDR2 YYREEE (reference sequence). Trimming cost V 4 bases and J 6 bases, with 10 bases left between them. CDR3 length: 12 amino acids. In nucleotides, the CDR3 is TGTGCCAGCAGCCCCGAGGGGGATGGCTACACCTTC. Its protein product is CASSPEGDGYTF.

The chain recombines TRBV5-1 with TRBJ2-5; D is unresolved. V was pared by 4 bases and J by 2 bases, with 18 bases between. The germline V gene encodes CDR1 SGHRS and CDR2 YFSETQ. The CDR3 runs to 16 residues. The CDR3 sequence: CASSRSLLTVQETQYF. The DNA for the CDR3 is TGCGCCAGCAGCCGTAGCTTATTGACGGTACAAGAGACCCAGTACTTC.

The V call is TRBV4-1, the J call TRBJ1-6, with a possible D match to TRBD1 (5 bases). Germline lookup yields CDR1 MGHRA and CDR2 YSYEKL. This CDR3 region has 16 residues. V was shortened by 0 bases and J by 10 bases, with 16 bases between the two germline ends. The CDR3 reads CASSQERRQGRSPLHF. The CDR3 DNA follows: TGCGCCAGCAGCCAAGAGAGGCGCCAGGGTAGATCACCCCTCCACTTT.

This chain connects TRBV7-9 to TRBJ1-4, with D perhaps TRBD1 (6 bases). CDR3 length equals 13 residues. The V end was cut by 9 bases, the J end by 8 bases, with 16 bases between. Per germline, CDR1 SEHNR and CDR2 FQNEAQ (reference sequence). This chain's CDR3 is CASDSGRGEKLFF. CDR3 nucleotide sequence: TGTGCCAGTGACTCAGGGAGGGGGGAAAAACTGTTTTTT.

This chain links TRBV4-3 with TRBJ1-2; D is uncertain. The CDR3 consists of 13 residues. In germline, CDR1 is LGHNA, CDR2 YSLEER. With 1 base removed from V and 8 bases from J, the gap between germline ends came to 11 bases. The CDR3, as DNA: TGCGCCAGCAGCCAAGGTCTGGGCTGGGGCTACACCTTC. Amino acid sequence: CASSQGLGWGYTF.

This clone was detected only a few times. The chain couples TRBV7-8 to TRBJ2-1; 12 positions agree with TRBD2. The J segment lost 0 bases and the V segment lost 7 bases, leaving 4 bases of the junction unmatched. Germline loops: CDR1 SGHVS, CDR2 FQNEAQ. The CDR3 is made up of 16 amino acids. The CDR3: CASTGTSGFSYNEQFF. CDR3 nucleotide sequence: TGTGCCAGCACCGGGACTAGCGGGTTCTCCTACAATGAGCAGTTCTTC.

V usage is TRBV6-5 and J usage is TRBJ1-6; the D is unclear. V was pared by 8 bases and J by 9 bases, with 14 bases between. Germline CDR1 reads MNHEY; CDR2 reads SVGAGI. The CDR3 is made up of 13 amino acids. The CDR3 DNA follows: TGTGCCAGCTCTCCGGCACGATCTTCACCCCTCCACTTT. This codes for CASSPARSSPLHF.

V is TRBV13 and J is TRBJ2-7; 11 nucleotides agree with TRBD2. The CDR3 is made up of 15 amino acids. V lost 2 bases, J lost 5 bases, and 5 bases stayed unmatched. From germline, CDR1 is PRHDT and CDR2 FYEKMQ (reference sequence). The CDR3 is CASSLLAGGPHEQYF. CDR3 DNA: TGTGCCAGCAGCTTATTAGCGGGGGGGCCCCACGAGCAGTACTTC. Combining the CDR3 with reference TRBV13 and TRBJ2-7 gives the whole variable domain AAGVIQSPRHLIKEKRETATLKCYPIPRHDTVYWYQQGPGQDPQFLISFYEKMQSDKGSIPDRFSAQQFSDYHSELNMSSLELGDSALYFCASSLLAGGPHEQYFGPGTRLTVT.

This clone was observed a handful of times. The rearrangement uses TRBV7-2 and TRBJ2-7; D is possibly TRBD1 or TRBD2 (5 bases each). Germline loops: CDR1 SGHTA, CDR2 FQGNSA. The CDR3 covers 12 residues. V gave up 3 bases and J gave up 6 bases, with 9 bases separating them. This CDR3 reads CASSFPGSEQYF. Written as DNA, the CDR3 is TGTGCCAGCAGCTTCCCAGGGAGCGAGCAGTACTTC.

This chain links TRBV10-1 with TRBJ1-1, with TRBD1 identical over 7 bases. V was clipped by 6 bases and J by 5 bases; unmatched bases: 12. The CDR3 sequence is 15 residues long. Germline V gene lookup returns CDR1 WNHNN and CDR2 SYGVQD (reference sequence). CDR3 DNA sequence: TGCGCCAGCAGGCCAGGGGGGGACCAAAGGACTGAAGCTTTCTTT. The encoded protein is CASRPGGDQRTEAFF.